What follows are 16 T cell receptor beta chains derived from one specimen sequenced in a study of pediatric ulcerative colitis. Assay used: immunoSEQ multiplex PCR; TCRdb lists only in-frame clones, some missing. The profile covers under 45,000 clones, with over 80% appearing a single time and roughly 25% taken by the ten largest. The specimen was blood. The receptor set was obtained from a girl aged 5-17 years with moderate ulcerative colitis.

The J gene is TRBJ2-5, the V gene TRBV10-3; 7 positions match TRBD2. V lost 4 bases and J lost 5; bases outside the gene matches: 1. CDR3 length: 12 residues. Germline V gives CDR1 ENHRY, CDR2 SYGVKD. The CDR3 DNA sequence: TGTGCCATCAGTGTGGGGGGGGAGACCCAGTACTTC. It encodes CAISVGGETQYF.

The chain joins TRBV27 to TRBJ2-1, with 10 bases aligning to TRBD2. Germline trimming cut 4 bases from V and 3 bases from J; bases unmatched to any gene: 6. From germline, CDR1 is MNHEY and CDR2 SMNVEV (reference sequence). The CDR3 contains 16 residues. In DNA, the CDR3 is TGTGCCAGCAGTTCCTCACTAGCGGGACTCTACAATGAGCAGTTCTTC. Amino acid sequence: CASSSSLAGLYNEQFF.

V usage is TRBV6-1 and J usage is TRBJ1-3; 10 nucleotides align to TRBD1. Looked up from germline, CDR1 is MNHNS and CDR2 is SASEGT. V lost 6 bases, J lost 6 bases, and 8 bases stayed unmatched. The CDR3 length is 15 residues. The CDR3 nucleotides are TGTGCCAGCAGGACGACAGGGGGCGTCGAAAACACCATATATTTT. Protein: CASRTTGGVENTIYF.

In its sample, this clone was seen a few times. The gene calls are TRBV2 and TRBJ2-7, with 9 bases identical to TRBD2. V lost 6 bases to trimming and J lost 4 bases; unmatched junction nucleotides: 7. Germline lookup yields CDR1 SNHLY and CDR2 FYNNEI. This CDR3 has 14 amino acids. Written as DNA, the CDR3 is TGTGCCAGCAGAAGAGATAGCGGGAGTTACGAGCAGTACTTC. Protein sequence: CASRRDSGSYEQYF.

This clone has more than one count but fewer than ten. The CDR3 region has the DNA TGTGCCAGCAGTGATATTGTGGGGACAGGGGGAGAGACCCAGTACTTC. Encoded protein: CASSDIVGTGGETQYF. The chain combines TRBV2 with TRBJ2-5, with 11 nucleotides matching TRBD1. CDR3 length equals 16 residues. CDR1 is SNHLY and CDR2 is FYNNEI in the germline V gene. The V and J ends lost 3 bases and 4 bases, in that order; junction bases with no gene match: 7.

The chain uses TRBV19 and TRBJ2-2; 7 bases fit TRBD1. CDR1 and CDR2 from the germline V gene are LNHDA and SQIVND (reference sequence). This CDR3 is built from 17 residues. With V trimmed by 7 bases and J by 0 bases, 11 bases remained unmatched. The chain's CDR3 is CASKIRDSTSNTGELFF. Written as DNA, the CDR3 is TGTGCCAGTAAGATCCGGGACAGTACTTCGAACACCGGGGAGCTGTTTTTT.

The rearrangement uses TRBV27 and TRBJ1-4; D is ambiguous. Germline CDR1 reads MNHEY; CDR2 reads SMNVEV (reference sequence). Trimming removed 6 bases at V and 6 bases at J, with 11 bases between. The CDR3 has 13 residues. The CDR3 sequence is CASRDVSDEKLFF. In nucleotides, the CDR3 is TGTGCCAGCAGGGACGTAAGTGATGAAAAACTGTTTTTT.

The chain employs TRBV7-2 and TRBJ1-6; possibly TRBD1 for D (5 bases). The V and J ends lost 1 base and 5 bases respectively, with 12 bases between them. Germline V lookup: CDR1 SGHTA, CDR2 FQGNSA. This CDR3 is 16 amino acids long. CDR3 loop: CASSLVAGTNNSPLHF. In DNA form, the CDR3 reads TGTGCCAGCAGCTTAGTAGCAGGGACTAATAATTCACCCCTCCACTTT.

The gene calls are TRBV10-3 and TRBJ1-1; tentatively, D is TRBD1 (5 bases). Trimming removed 7 bases from V and 2 bases from J, with 14 bases in between. The germline V gene has CDR1 ENHRY and CDR2 SYGVKD. The length of the CDR3 is 14 residues. The CDR3 DNA follows: TGTGCCATCACTCCGGGACCGCACAACACTGAAGCTTTCTTT. This translates into CAITPGPHNTEAFF.

In its sample, this clone was seen once. The chain joins TRBV19 to TRBJ2-1, with D possibly matching TRBD2 (6 bases). The CDR3 has 18 residues. The V gene's germline CDR1 is LNHDA and CDR2 SQIVND (reference sequence). Trimming cost V 3 bases and J 9 bases, with 27 bases left between them. CDR3 in DNA: TGTGCCAGTAGTATCAGGAGTGGGGCGGGCCAGACTAGGAGTGAGCAGTTCTTC. Its translation is CASSIRSGAGQTRSEQFF.

This clone was detected only once. This chain uses TRBV30 with TRBJ2-1; D might be TRBD1 (6 bases). The ends were cut back, 7 bases at V and 3 bases at J, with 13 bases in the middle. This CDR3 region has 13 residues. Germline V lookup: CDR1 GTSNPN, CDR2 SVGIG (reference sequence). This CDR3 reads CASTRDNYNEQFF. CDR3 bases: TGTGCCTCCACCCGGGACAACTACAATGAGCAGTTCTTC. Using reference TRBV30 and TRBJ2-1 for the parts outside the CDR3, the full variable domain is SQTIHQWPATLVQPVGSPLSLECTVEGTSNPNLYWYRQAAGRGLQLLFYSVGIGQISSEVPQNLSASRPQDRQFILSSKKLLLSDSGFYLCASTRDNYNEQFFGPGTRLTVL.

This clone was seen more than once but under ten times. This chain links TRBV5-8 with TRBJ1-2; 8 nucleotides align to TRBD1. Germline CDR1 is SGHTS and CDR2 is YDEGEE. The CDR3 is 14 residues long. V lost 5 bases to trimming and J lost 7 bases; unmatched junction nucleotides: 10. The CDR3 spells CASRGDRLLAGYTF. The CDR3 bases are TGTGCCAGCAGGGGGGACAGGTTGCTGGCTGGCTACACCTTC.

The sample holds a few counts of this clone. The rearrangement links TRBV27 to TRBJ1-5; 7 nucleotides agree with TRBD1. This CDR3 contains 14 residues. The germline V gene has CDR1 MNHEY and CDR2 SMNVEV (reference sequence). V trimming: 5 bases; J trimming: 5 bases; junction bases outside the gene matches: 6. CDR3 sequence: CASSLTGRDQPQHF. The DNA for the CDR3 is TGTGCCAGCAGTCTGACAGGGCGGGATCAGCCCCAGCATTTT.

This clone was counted a single time. V is TRBV20-1 and J is TRBJ2-3; D remains ambiguous. CDR3 length: 10 residues. V was cut by 5 bases and J by 4 bases, with 4 bases left in between. CDR1 is DFQATT, CDR2 SNEGSKA, per germline (reference sequence). Here the CDR3 reads CSAGSDTQYF. The CDR3 DNA is TGCAGTGCTGGTTCAGATACGCAGTATTTT.

The rearrangement uses TRBV19 and TRBJ2-1; the match to TRBD2 covers 8 bases. The CDR3 runs 17 residues. J gave up 2 bases and V 0 bases, and 6 bases lay outside the gene matches. CDR1 is LNHDA and CDR2 is SQIVND in the germline V gene (reference sequence). This CDR3 reads CASSIDLAGRTYNEQFF. The CDR3, as DNA: TGTGCCAGTAGTATAGATTTAGCGGGGCGAACCTACAATGAGCAGTTCTTC.

The V and J genes are TRBV5-1 and TRBJ1-2; no reliable D call. The CDR3 is made up of 13 amino acids. The germline V gene has CDR1 SGHRS and CDR2 YFSETQ. Trimming stripped 4 bases from V and 4 bases from J, with 11 bases between. CDR3 sequence: CASSKTEPYGYTF. The DNA of the CDR3 is TGCGCCAGCAGCAAAACGGAACCCTATGGCTACACCTTC.